Below are 8 T cell receptor beta chains sequenced from a single sample in a study of blood T cell repertoires in COVID-19 (dated by TCRdb to between 2020 and 2021). The library relied on the immunoSEQ multiplex PCR assay. TCRdb retrieved this table from immuneACCESS and kept in-frame rearrangements only. Not all clones are present; in checked studies, unresolved V genes account for under half, and no reason is known for the remainder. The sample contains roughly 240,000 clones, approximately 86% of them found a single time. The biggest ten clones account for 1.5% to 2% of the sample. The specimen was peripheral blood. These receptors came from a woman aged 55-75 years who had recovered from COVID-19.

The chain couples TRBV7-2 to TRBJ2-1, with TRBD2 identical over 10 bases. CDR3 length: 16 residues. The J segment lost 9 bases and the V segment lost 5 bases, leaving 13 bases of the junction unmatched. Germline CDR1 SGHTA, CDR2 FQGNSA. This chain's CDR3 is CASSPSRAGGLSEQFF. The CDR3 DNA reads TGTGCCAGCAGCCCCTCTAGAGCGGGGGGGCTTAGTGAGCAGTTCTTC.

The chain employs TRBV2 and TRBJ1-4, with 8 nucleotides matching TRBD1. The CDR3 loop spans 15 amino acids. Per the germline V gene, CDR1 is SNHLY and CDR2 is FYNNEI. V lost 4 bases, J lost 8 bases, and 9 bases stayed unmatched. The CDR3: CASSGQGNRGEKLFF. The CDR3 DNA reads as TGTGCCAGCAGTGGACAGGGGAACCGAGGAGAAAAACTGTTTTTT.

The chain uses TRBV7-2 and TRBJ2-2; D is possibly TRBD1 (6 bases). V gave up 6 bases and J gave up 4 bases, with 15 bases separating them. Germline V gene lookup returns CDR1 SGHTA and CDR2 FQGNSA. This CDR3 region has 15 residues. CDR3 sequence reads: CASSIDRLGTGELFF. As DNA, the CDR3 is TGTGCCAGCAGTATTGACAGGTTGGGCACCGGGGAGCTGTTTTTT.

The V call is TRBV3-1 (or the pseudogene TRBV3-2), the J call TRBJ2-5; TRBD2 agrees at 11 bases. This CDR3 contains 15 residues. V lost 1 base to trimming and J lost 5 bases; unmatched junction nucleotides: 3. Per germline, CDR1 LGHDT and CDR2 YNNKEL (reference sequence). The CDR3 sequence: CASSQVPSGGETQYF. CDR3 nucleotides: TGTGCCAGCAGCCAAGTGCCTAGCGGGGGGGAGACCCAGTACTTC.

This chain links TRBV19 with TRBJ2-3, with 9 bases aligning to TRBD2. After removal of 10 bases from V and 5 bases from J, the junction contained 10 bases not matched to a gene. This CDR3 has 14 residues. Germline V lookup: CDR1 LNHDA, CDR2 SQIVND (reference sequence). The CDR3 sequence is CATTRGGRGDTQYF. CDR3 in DNA: TGTGCCACTACGCGGGGGGGCCGGGGAGATACGCAGTATTTT.

The V and J genes are TRBV13 and TRBJ2-1; 10 bases agree with TRBD2. After removal of 4 bases from V and 4 bases from J, the junction contained 16 bases not matched to a gene. CDR3 size: 19 residues. CDR1 is PRHDT and CDR2 is FYEKMQ in the germline V gene (reference sequence). The CDR3 sequence: CASSSLLTRAGGWYNEQFF. The DNA for the CDR3 is TGTGCCAGCAGCTCCCTCCTGACTAGAGCGGGGGGGTGGTACAATGAGCAGTTCTTC. Full variable domain (missing parts from reference TRBV13 and TRBJ2-1): AAGVIQSPRHLIKEKRETATLKCYPIPRHDTVYWYQQGPGQDPQFLISFYEKMQSDKGSIPDRFSAQQFSDYHSELNMSSLELGDSALYFCASSSLLTRAGGWYNEQFFGPGTRLTVL.

The chain has TRBV12-5 and TRBJ2-5, with D unclear. Germline V gene lookup returns CDR1 LGHNT and CDR2 FRNRAP. V was cut by 10 bases and J by 1 base, with 13 bases left in between. The CDR3 extends over 13 amino acids. CDR3 region: CATSLDIQETQYF. The CDR3 coding sequence is TGTGCTACCTCCCTCGACATCCAAGAGACCCAGTACTTC.

This clone was seen a handful of times. The rearrangement uses TRBV5-1 and TRBJ1-2, with 7 positions matching TRBD1. This CDR3 comprises 13 residues. Germline CDR1 and CDR2: SGHRS and YFSETQ. Unmatched junction bases numbered 3, after V lost 1 base and J lost 6 bases. The CDR3 reads CASSLSTGNGYTF. In DNA, the CDR3 is TGCGCCAGCAGCTTGTCGACAGGGAATGGCTACACCTTC.